These 21 T cell receptor beta chains were all obtained from the same sample, sequenced in a study of T-cell reconstitution after alpha-beta-depleted transplantation in children. Unique molecular identifiers were built into the TCRbeta library. Via MiXCR, TCRdb re-called the PCR reads, giving one row per CDR3 protein. The data hold 540,000 or so distinct CDR3 sequences, with about 23% observed a single time. Sequencing used PBMCs, mostly from graft donor cells, obtained 360 days after TCRalphabeta/CD19-depleted stem cell transplant. All receptors come from a boy in the first two years of life who had a stem cell transplant for acute myeloid leukemia, so the T cells may come from the graft donor.

The chain joins TRBV20-1 to TRBJ1-1; TRBD1 is a possible D gene (5 bases). The V gene lost 0 bases and the J gene lost 1 base, with 12 bases spanning the gap. Germline V gene data show CDR1 as DFQATT and CDR2 as SNEGSKA (reference sequence). This CDR3 is 15 amino acids long. The CDR3 DNA is TGCAGTGCTAGAGATCGGGGACGACAGAACACTGAAGCTTTCTTT. Translation: CSARDRGRQNTEAFF.

V gene TRBV3-1 combines with J gene TRBJ1-2, with TRBD1 matching over 9 bases. Germline V CDR1 and CDR2: LGHDT, YNNKEL (reference sequence). The CDR3 loop spans 18 amino acids. V lost 5 bases and J lost 3; bases outside the gene matches: 16. In DNA form, the CDR3 reads TGTGCCAGCAGCTTAGGAGGACAGGGGTACGCCACCCACTATGGCTACACCTTC. It yields the protein CASSLGGQGYATHYGYTF.

This clonotype turned up a few times. The chain couples TRBV5-6 to TRBJ2-7; D possibly corresponds to TRBD2 (5 bases). The V end lost 2 bases, the J end lost 6 bases, and 12 bases lay between the germline ends. CDR3 length: 13 residues. Looked up from germline, CDR1 is SGHDT and CDR2 is YYEEEE. CDR3 protein: CASSFGPRGEQYF. The CDR3 nucleotides are TGTGCCAGCAGCTTCGGGCCTCGGGGCGAGCAGTACTTC.

This clonotype was recorded at least ten times. J is TRBJ2-3 and V is TRBV20-1; possibly TRBD2 for D (6 bases). V was shortened by 6 bases and J by 5 bases, with 9 bases between the two germline ends. The CDR3 has 11 amino acids. The germline V gene has CDR1 DFQATT and CDR2 SNEGSKA (reference sequence). The CDR3 loop reads CSAPGGDTQYF. For the CDR3, the DNA is TGCAGTGCGCCCGGGGGAGATACGCAGTATTTT.

This clonotype was seen a few times. The rearrangement links TRBV20-1 to TRBJ2-5; 13 nucleotides line up with TRBD2. The CDR3 totals 15 residues. CDR1 is DFQATT and CDR2 is SNEGSKA in the germline V gene (reference sequence). J was trimmed by 13 bases and V by 4 bases; bases with no gene match: 15. The CDR3 region has the DNA TGCAGTGCTAATTGGGACGGAGGGACTAGCGGGGTTCGGTACTTC. This codes for CSANWDGGTSGVRYF.

DNA of the CDR3: TGTGCCAGCAGCTTAGAGACGGAACCTGGGCAGCCCCAGCATTTT. It translates to CASSLETEPGQPQHF. The chain joins TRBV7-9 to TRBJ1-5; D gene unclear. The V end was cut by 1 base, the J end by 7 bases, with 14 bases between. Germline assignment: CDR1 SEHNR and CDR2 FQNEAQ (reference sequence). The CDR3 length is 15 residues.

The chain is built from TRBV6-2 or TRBV6-3 and TRBJ2-5; D unresolved. This CDR3 is built from 17 residues. V was clipped by 0 bases and J by 2 bases, with 16 bases between them. Per the germline V gene, CDR1 is MNHEY and CDR2 is SVGEGT. This CDR3 reads CASSYSIFRAIQETQYF. The CDR3 DNA sequence: TGTGCCAGCAGTTACTCGATATTCCGGGCCATTCAAGAGACCCAGTACTTC.

This sequence joins TRBV7-2 and TRBJ2-7; D remains ambiguous. CDR1 SGHTA and CDR2 FQGNSA come from the germline V gene. The CDR3 runs to 17 residues. Trimming cost V 0 bases and J 3 bases, with 18 bases left between them. The CDR3 region has the DNA TGTGCCAGCAGCTTAGCGGGGTATAGGCGAGCCGTCTACGAGCAGTACTTC. It codes for CASSLAGYRRAVYEQYF.

The CDR3 sequence is CASSETTGAGQPQHF. The CDR3 DNA follows: TGTGCCAGCAGTGAAACGACAGGGGCGGGCCAGCCCCAGCATTTT. This rearrangement joins TRBV12-3 or TRBV12-4 to TRBJ1-5; 8 bases match TRBD1. With 5 bases clipped from V and 7 bases from J, the junction kept 10 bases outside the gene matches. The CDR3 has 15 residues.

This clonotype came up a few times. The J gene is TRBJ2-1, the V gene TRBV29-1; TRBD2 matches 7 bases. Germline assignment: CDR1 SQVTM and CDR2 ANQGSEA. The J segment lost 12 bases and the V segment lost 3 bases, leaving 14 bases of the junction unmatched. The CDR3 loop spans 14 amino acids. CDR3 loop: CSVEGGGGERGQFF. In DNA, the CDR3 is TGCAGCGTTGAGGGCGGGGGAGGTGAGCGGGGGCAGTTCTTC.

This clonotype was picked up a small number of times. The J gene is TRBJ1-5, the V gene TRBV27, with D uncertain. The CDR3 extends over 15 amino acids. Germline CDR1 reads MNHEY; CDR2 reads SMNVEV (reference sequence). Trimming took off 2 bases at V and 1 base at J, with 9 bases between the two ends. The CDR3, as DNA: TGTGCCAGCAGTTTAAGGGTGGCGAGCAATCAGCCCCAGCATTTT. The encoded protein is CASSLRVASNQPQHF.

This clonotype appeared a few times. V gene TRBV18 combines with J gene TRBJ1-1; 11 bases match TRBD1. This CDR3 contains 16 residues. J lost 7 bases, V lost 3 bases, and 10 bases had no gene match. Per germline, CDR1 KGHSH and CDR2 LQKENI. The CDR3 protein is CASSPADRGQLGEAFF. CDR3 DNA: TGTGCCAGCTCACCGGCGGACAGGGGGCAGCTGGGTGAAGCTTTCTTT.

The sample holds many counts of this clonotype. The chain couples TRBV29-1 to TRBJ1-1; D unclear. The CDR3 spans 11 residues. The germline V and J ends were trimmed by 7 bases and 0 bases, with 6 bases remaining between them. CDR1 is SQVTM and CDR2 is ANQGSEA in the germline V gene. The CDR3 is CSATVNTEAFF. In DNA, the CDR3 is TGCAGCGCCACAGTGAACACTGAAGCTTTCTTT.

The chain combines TRBV10-2 with TRBJ2-5; 9 bases map to TRBD2. The CDR3 extends over 16 amino acids. Trimming took 1 base from V and 4 from J; bases not matched to a gene: 7. The germline V gene has CDR1 WSHSY and CDR2 SAAADI. The CDR3 sequence is CASSEFAGGPRETQYF. CDR3 nucleotide sequence: TGCGCCAGCAGTGAGTTTGCGGGGGGGCCGAGAGAGACCCAGTACTTC.

This clonotype has only a few counts. V gene TRBV7-2 combines with J gene TRBJ2-1; D not certain. The CDR3 covers 13 residues. The germline CDR1 and CDR2 sequences are SGHTA and FQGNSA. Trimming took 0 bases from V and 9 from J, leaving 9 bases between them. The CDR3 region is CASSLAGIVEQFF. The CDR3 nucleotides read TGTGCCAGCAGCTTAGCGGGGATTGTTGAGCAGTTCTTC.

This chain uses TRBV6-5 with TRBJ2-1, with a tentative D call TRBD2 (6 bases). Trimming pared 2 bases from V and 0 bases from J, leaving 14 bases between. Per germline, CDR1 MNHEY and CDR2 SVGAGI. The CDR3 length is 17 residues. CDR3 sequence (DNA): TGTGCCAGCAGTTACAACAGTTACGGGAGCTCCTACAATGAGCAGTTCTTC. Residues: CASSYNSYGSSYNEQFF.

This clonotype was counted only a few times. V usage is TRBV6-2 or TRBV6-3 and J usage is TRBJ2-1; D might be TRBD1 (5 bases). The germline V gene has CDR1 MNHEY and CDR2 SVGEGT. The CDR3 sequence is 15 residues long. V lost 7 bases and J 5 bases, leaving 18 bases between the germline ends. The CDR3 loop is CASKPFWGGNNEQFF. The CDR3 DNA sequence: TGTGCCAGCAAACCATTTTGGGGCGGCAACAATGAGCAGTTCTTC.

The chain couples TRBV6-1 to TRBJ1-1; unclear D gene. The CDR3 is made up of 15 amino acids. V gave up 5 bases and J gave up 1 base, with 14 bases separating them. Per the germline V gene, CDR1 is MNHNS and CDR2 is SASEGT. DNA of the CDR3: TGTGCCAGCAGTCCATGGGGAGACACGAACACTGAAGCTTTCTTT. Translating gives CASSPWGDTNTEAFF.

This clonotype was counted only a few times. Written as DNA, the CDR3 is TGCAGTGCTAGTATAGCGGGGAACACAGATACGCAGTATTTT. This sequence encodes CSASIAGNTDTQYF. J is TRBJ2-3 and V is TRBV20-1, with 8 bases matching TRBD2. The CDR3 extends over 14 amino acids. Losses at the gene ends were 3 bases for V and 2 bases for J; bases not matched to a gene: 4. Germline V gene sequence: CDR1 DFQATT, CDR2 SNEGSKA (reference sequence).

Written as DNA, the CDR3 is TGTGCCAGCAGCTTAATGAGTGCCCTCTCTGGGGCCAACGTCCTGACTTTC. Protein: CASSLMSALSGANVLTF. The chain carries TRBV7-2 and TRBJ2-6, with D uncertain. The CDR3 runs to 17 residues. Germline assignment: CDR1 SGHTA and CDR2 FQGNSA. With 2 bases removed from V and 0 bases from J, the gap between germline ends came to 11 bases.

This clonotype was recorded only once. The rearrangement joins TRBV3-1 to TRBJ1-6; 7 bases line up with TRBD1. J gave up 8 bases and V 5 bases, and 6 bases lay outside the gene matches. CDR1 and CDR2 (germline): LGHDT, YNNKEL (reference sequence). The CDR3 has 14 amino acids. CDR3 residues: CASSLQGRDSPLHF. CDR3 in DNA: TGTGCCAGCAGCTTACAGGGGCGGGATTCACCCCTCCACTTT.